The rows below give T cell receptor beta chains drawn from one sample of a study of immune evolution from preneoplasia to lung adenocarcinoma. The repertoire was sequenced with immunoSEQ multiplex PCR; TCRdb's copy has only in-frame clones and lacks some. The sample lists more than 6,500 clones; 77% were seen once. Sequenced material: FFPE lung adenocarcinoma in situ tissue. The receptors shown here come from a person aged 55-80 years with lung adenocarcinoma. The CDR3 runs from the conserved cysteine through the conserved F or W. Each record gives: clone size, V gene, J gene, D gene, CDR3 DNA, CDR3 protein. A D gene is named only where the DNA matches it firmly. Only some rows state a clone size, as once, few, many or a class for expanded clones.

-	TRBV11-3	TRBJ2-1	-	TGTGCCAGCAGCTTTAGCGACGACAATGAGCAGTTCTTC	CASSFSDDNEQFF
-	TRBV4-1	TRBJ2-1	-	TGCGCCAGCAGCCACTTTAGCCGGGGGATCAATGAGCAGTTCTTC	CASSHFSRGINEQFF
-	TRBV9	TRBJ2-7	TRBD1	TGTGCCAGCAGCGTAGGAGGGATGACAGGGAGCGAGCAGTACTTC	CASSVGGMTGSEQYF
-	TRBV7-6	TRBJ1-1	TRBD1	TGTGCCAGCAGCTCCCGGGACAGGGGTGCTGAAGCTTTCTTT	CASSSRDRGAEAFF
-	TRBV5-4	TRBJ2-1	-	TGTGCCAGCAGCTTGGGCCAGTCATTTTACTACAATGAGCAGTTCTTC	CASSLGQSFYYNEQFF
once	TRBV7-6	TRBJ1-1	-	TGTGCCAGCAGCTTAGGTGGGACCACGATAGGGACTGAAGCTTTCTTT	CASSLGGTTIGTEAFF
-	TRBV5-4	TRBJ2-3	TRBD1	TGTGCCAGCAGGCTGACAGGGCGGAGCACAGATACGCAGTATTTT	CASRLTGRSTDTQYF
-	TRBV2	TRBJ1-5	-	TGTGCCAGCAGTGAGACGGGGGGAAGTAGGCAGCCCCAGCATTTT	CASSETGGSRQPQHF
-	TRBV28	TRBJ2-3	-	TGTGCCAGCACCGAATCCCCGTACACAGATACGCAGTATTTT	CASTESPYTDTQYF
few	TRBV29-1	TRBJ2-3	TRBD1	TGCAGCGTTGAAGTGCGAGACAGGGGCACAGATACGCAGTATTTT	CSVEVRDRGTDTQYF
-	TRBV23-1	TRBJ2-3	-	TGCGCCACCAAATCGATACGCGGGGACCCGGCAGATACGCAGTATTTT	CATKSIRGDPADTQYF
-	TRBV5-1	TRBJ1-6	-	TGCGCCAGCAGCTTGCCGGGGAGCTCCTATAATTCACCCCTCCACTTT	CASSLPGSSYNSPLHF
-	TRBV7-2	TRBJ2-3	-	TGTGCCAGCAGCTTAGTTCTCCGGGGGGCCATTATGGATACGCAGTATTTT	CASSLVLRGAIMDTQYF
once	TRBV29-1	TRBJ2-7	-	TGCAGCGTTGTTCTGCGGCACGAGCAGTACTTC	CSVVLRHEQYF
few	TRBV27	TRBJ1-2	TRBD1	TGTGCCAGCAAACTGGACAGGCGGGATGGCTACACCTTC	CASKLDRRDGYTF
-	TRBV13	TRBJ1-2	-	TGTGCCAGCAGTCTAGGAGAGGACTATGGCTACACCTTC	CASSLGEDYGYTF
-	TRBV15	TRBJ1-1	-	TGTGCCACCAGCGGAAGGTTGGGGGGGCAGAAGATCGGCACTGAAGCTTTCTTT	CATSGRLGGQKIGTEAFF
-	TRBV9	TRBJ2-1	-	TGTGCCAGCAGCGTAGAGGGGACGGAATTCAATGAGCAGTTCTTC	CASSVEGTEFNEQFF
-	TRBV6-1	TRBJ1-1	TRBD1	TGTGCCAGCAGCGATACCCGGGACAGGGCCCCTGAAGCTTTCTTT	CASSDTRDRAPEAFF
-	TRBV5-1	TRBJ1-1	-	TGCGCCAGCAGCGTGAACAGTTTCGTGAACACTGAAGCTTTCTTT	CASSVNSFVNTEAFF
-	TRBV4-1	TRBJ2-1	-	TGCGCCAGCAGCAGGATACCATCGGCCTACAATGAGCAGTTCTTC	CASSRIPSAYNEQFF
-	TRBV9	TRBJ2-2	-	TGTGCCAGCAGCGACCCTAACGCAGCCGCCGGGGAGCTGTTTTTT	CASSDPNAAAGELFF
-	TRBV19	TRBJ1-2	TRBD1	TGTGCCAGTACCCCGACAGGGGGAGGCGGCTACACCTTC	CASTPTGGGGYTF
once	TRBV18	TRBJ1-1	TRBD1	TGTGCCAGCTCACTAGGACAGGGGAACACTGAAGCTTTCTTT	CASSLGQGNTEAFF
-	TRBV5-4	TRBJ2-2	-	TGTGCCAGCAGCCTCAGTTCCGGGGAGCTGTTTTTT	CASSLSSGELFF
-	TRBV29-1	TRBJ1-2	TRBD1	TGCAGCATCCGGCGTAACAGGGGTGCTGGCTACACCTTC	CSIRRNRGAGYTF
-	TRBV7-2	TRBJ2-5	-	TGTGCCAGCAGCTTATCTATGAAAGAGACCCAGTACTTC	CASSLSMKETQYF
once	TRBV7-9	TRBJ2-7	TRBD2	TGTGCCAGCAGCCACCACTTGGGGAGGGAAGTAGAGCAGTACTTC	CASSHHLGREVEQYF
-	TRBV5-5	TRBJ2-5	TRBD1	TGTGCCAGCAGCACTCTTCGACAGGGCAGGGAGACCCAGTACTTC	CASSTLRQGRETQYF
-	TRBV9	TRBJ2-3	-	TGTGCCAGCAGCGTTTTGGCCGATACGCAGTATTTT	CASSVLADTQYF
once	TRBV7-2	TRBJ1-5	-	TGTGCCAGCAGCTTAAGGGCACGCTGGAGTAGCAATCAGCCCCAGCATTTT	CASSLRARWSSNQPQHF
-	TRBV2	TRBJ2-1	-	TGTGCCAGCAGCCACTCCAGGGGTCGTTCCTACAATGAGCAGTTCTTC	CASSHSRGRSYNEQFF
-	TRBV14	TRBJ2-5	-	TGTGCCAGCAGCCAAGAGCGGGGTGAGGAGACCCAGTACTTC	CASSQERGEETQYF
-	TRBV5-4	TRBJ2-3	-	TGTGCCAGAAGCTGCACCGAGGGGAGCACAGATACGCAGTATTTT	CARSCTEGSTDTQYF
-	TRBV5-1	TRBJ2-1	-	TGCGCCAGCAGCCTAGATACAGGGACCAATGAGCAGTTCTTC	CASSLDTGTNEQFF
-	TRBV7-9	TRBJ1-5	TRBD1	TGTGCCAGCAGCTTAGGGACAGGGGGCTATAGCAATCAGCCCCAGCATTTT	CASSLGTGGYSNQPQHF
-	TRBV29-1	TRBJ1-2	-	TGCAGCGTTGTTAGGCAGGGGACCTATGGCTACACCTTC	CSVVRQGTYGYTF
-	TRBV19	TRBJ1-5	-	TGTGCCAGTAACCCTGGGCCGGGCGAGTACAATCAGCCCCAGCATTTT	CASNPGPGEYNQPQHF